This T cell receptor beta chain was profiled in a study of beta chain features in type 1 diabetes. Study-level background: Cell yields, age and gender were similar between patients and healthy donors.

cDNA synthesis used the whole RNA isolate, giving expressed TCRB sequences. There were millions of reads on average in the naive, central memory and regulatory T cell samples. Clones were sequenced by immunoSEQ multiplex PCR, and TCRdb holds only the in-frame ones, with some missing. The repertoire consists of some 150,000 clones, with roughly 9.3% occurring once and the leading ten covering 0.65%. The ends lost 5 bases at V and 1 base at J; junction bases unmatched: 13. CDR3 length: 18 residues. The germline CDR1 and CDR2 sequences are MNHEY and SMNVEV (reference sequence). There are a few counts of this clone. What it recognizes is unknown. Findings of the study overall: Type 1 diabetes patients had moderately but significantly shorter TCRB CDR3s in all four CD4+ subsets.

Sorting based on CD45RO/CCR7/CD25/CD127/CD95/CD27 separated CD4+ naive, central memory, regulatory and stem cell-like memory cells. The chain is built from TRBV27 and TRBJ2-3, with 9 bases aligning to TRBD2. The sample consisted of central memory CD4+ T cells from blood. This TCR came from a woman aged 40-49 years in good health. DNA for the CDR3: TGTGCCAGCAGTCGACCCGGCAGCGGGGGGCGAGGCACAGATACGCAGTATTTT. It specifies CASSRPGSGGRGTDTQYF.